This TCR beta chain was observed in a study of T cell responses to AZD1222 COVID-19 vaccine. TCRdb's copy holds only in-frame clones and misses some; the assay was immunoSEQ multiplex PCR. The data show some 150,000 clones, around 88% seen once. Source: peripheral blood, taken on day 0 of AZD1222 vaccination. This sequence was found in an adult in good health.

As DNA, the CDR3 is TGTGCCTGGAGGCGGAGAGGGAGCACTGAAGCTTTCTTT. This sequence encodes CAWRRRGSTEAFF. The chain carries TRBV30 and TRBJ1-1, with D uncertain. The germline gives CDR1 GTSNPN, CDR2 SVGIG (reference sequence). V lost 3 bases and J 4 bases, leaving 12 bases between the germline ends. The CDR3 totals 13 residues.